This T cell receptor beta chain came from a study of CD8+CD57+ T cells in acquired aplastic anemia (dated by TCRdb to the late 2010s). Background on the whole study: DNA extracted from sorted CD4+ and CD8+ cells had a mean of around 3 ug, with a range of roughly 0.2 to 30 ug. CD8+CD57+ expansion was defined as a frequency above the mean frequency observed in healthy subjects. Results the study describes overall, beyond this receptor: No significant difference in CD8+ Simpson's diversity was found between patients and healthy controls (P=0.060). Nearly 30 CD8+ CDR3 sequences were found in both patients and controls but appeared to be highly expressed in patients and within the immunodominant clones of the patients.

Reading from cysteine to phenylalanine, the CDR3 counts 12 amino acids. CDR3 DNA is the only sequence kept; it has 36 bases, read in frame from the first base. Taken from the germline V gene, the CDR1 and CDR2 loops are SNHLY and FYNNEI. On this clonotype: Its antigen remains undetermined. The junction departs from germline at one end; a sequencing error may be responsible.

Genomic DNA was used as template for profiling of TCR beta VDJ combinations and CDR3 sequences. An Illumina HiSeq 2000 was used for TCR repertoire sequencing. The authors processed their data as follows. TRBV/TRBJ rearrangement plots, CDR3 size and DJ length profiles, and Simpson's diversity index were used to evaluate the repertoires. Whichever DNA sequence was most abundant in the deep sequencing data was defined as the immunodominant clone. CDR3 amino acid sequences were checked for sharing between subjects and were compared against published repertoires and the VDJdb database. TCRdb handled the public reads itself, with Q25 trimming in fastp and clone calling in MiXCR, and kept productive beta chains. Every CDR3 protein is listed once, alongside the most common genes and DNA of its rows. The V and J calls here are based on TCRdb, not the publication. This sample gives around 210,000 distinct CDR3 sequences in total; roughly two thirds of them show up just once. The ten largest clones capture roughly 64% of the sample.

The patients picked for sequencing were ones in whom flow cytometry had shown an expansion of CD8+CD57+ cells. Severe acquired aplastic anemia was diagnosed in all patients according to International Study of Aplastic Anemia and Agranulocytosis and Camitta criteria. Patients had received no therapy at the time of blood sampling. TCR repertoires of sorted CD4+ and CD8+ blood T cells from severe aplastic anemia patients and healthy subjects were deep-sequenced in the study. In the USA, patient enrollment took place under clinicaltrials.gov protocols 00001620, 01623167, 00001397, 00071045, 00081523 and 00961064. Ficoll-Paque density gradient centrifugation was used to isolate peripheral blood mononuclear cells. Before DNA extraction, CD4+ and CD8+ T cells were sorted with FACS or magnetic beads.

This sequence was found in a human donor with aplastic anemia. The specimen was sorted CD4+, CD8+, or CD8+CD57+ T cells (not recorded which) from PBMCs. The chain uses TRBV2 and TRBJ2-5; a tentative D call is TRBD2 (5 bases match). Here the CDR3 is given as CASSEGWETQCF. The nucleotide sequence reads TGTGCCAGCAGCGAAGGGTGGGAGACCCAGTGCTTC.